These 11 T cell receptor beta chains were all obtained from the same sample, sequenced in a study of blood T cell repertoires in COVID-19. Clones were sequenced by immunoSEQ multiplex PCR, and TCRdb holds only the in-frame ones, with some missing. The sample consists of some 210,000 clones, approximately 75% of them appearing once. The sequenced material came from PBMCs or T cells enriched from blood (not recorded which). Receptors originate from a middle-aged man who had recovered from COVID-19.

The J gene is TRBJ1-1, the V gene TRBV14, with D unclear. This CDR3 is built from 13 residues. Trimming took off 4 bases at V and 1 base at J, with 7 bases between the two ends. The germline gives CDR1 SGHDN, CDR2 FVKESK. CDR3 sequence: CASSLHRNTEAFF. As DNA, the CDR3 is TGTGCCAGCAGCCTTCACAGGAACACTGAAGCTTTCTTT. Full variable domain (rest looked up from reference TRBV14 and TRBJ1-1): EAGVTQFPSHSVIEKGQTVTLRCDPISGHDNLYWYRRVMGKEIKFLLHFVKESKQDESGMPNNRFLAERTGGTYSTLKVQPAELEDSGVYFCASSLHRNTEAFFGQGTRLTVV.

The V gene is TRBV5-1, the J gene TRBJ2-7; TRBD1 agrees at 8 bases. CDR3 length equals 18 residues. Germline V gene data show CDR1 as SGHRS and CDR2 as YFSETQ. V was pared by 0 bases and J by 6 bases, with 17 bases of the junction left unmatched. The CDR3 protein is CASSLAGSPGLTGVEQYF. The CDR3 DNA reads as TGCGCCAGCAGCTTGGCTGGGTCCCCGGGTCTGACAGGGGTCGAGCAGTACTTC.

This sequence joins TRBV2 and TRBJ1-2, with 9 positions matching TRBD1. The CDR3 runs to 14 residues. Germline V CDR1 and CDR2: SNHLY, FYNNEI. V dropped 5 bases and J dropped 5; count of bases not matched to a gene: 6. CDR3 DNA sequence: TGTGCCAGCAGTCGAACAGGGGGCGAATATGGCTACACCTTC. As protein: CASSRTGGEYGYTF.

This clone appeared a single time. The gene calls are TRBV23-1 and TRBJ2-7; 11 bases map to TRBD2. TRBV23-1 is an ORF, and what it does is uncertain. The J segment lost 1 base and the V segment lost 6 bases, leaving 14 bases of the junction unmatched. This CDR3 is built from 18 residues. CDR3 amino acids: CASSLGLAGEPLSYEQYF. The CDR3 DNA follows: TGCGCCAGCAGCCTCGGACTAGCGGGCGAACCTCTATCCTACGAGCAGTACTTC.

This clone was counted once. As DNA, the CDR3 is TGTGCCAGCAGCTTAAGGACAGGGGTAATCTATGGCTACACCTTC. Protein: CASSLRTGVIYGYTF. The V call is TRBV5-6, the J call TRBJ1-2; the match to TRBD1 covers 9 bases. Germline V gives CDR1 SGHDT, CDR2 YYEEEE. The J segment lost 4 bases and the V segment lost 2 bases, leaving 6 bases of the junction unmatched. This CDR3 is 15 amino acids long.

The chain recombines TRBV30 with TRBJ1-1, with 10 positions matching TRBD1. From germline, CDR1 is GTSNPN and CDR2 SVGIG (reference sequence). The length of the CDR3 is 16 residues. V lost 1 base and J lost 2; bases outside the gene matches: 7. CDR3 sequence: CAWSAWDRGSNTEAFF. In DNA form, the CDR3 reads TGTGCCTGGAGTGCCTGGGACAGGGGTAGTAACACTGAAGCTTTCTTT.

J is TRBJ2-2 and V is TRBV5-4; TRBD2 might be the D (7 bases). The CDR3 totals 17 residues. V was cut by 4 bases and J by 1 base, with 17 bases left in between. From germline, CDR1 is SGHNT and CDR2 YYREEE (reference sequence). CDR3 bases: TGTGCCAGCAGCACTCTAGGGGGGGGCCTGAACACCGGGGAGCTGTTTTTT. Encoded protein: CASSTLGGGLNTGELFF. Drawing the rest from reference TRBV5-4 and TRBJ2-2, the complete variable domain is ETGVTQSPTHLIKTRGQQVTLRCSSQSGHNTVSWYQQALGQGPQFIFQYYREEENGRGNFPPRFSGLQFPNYSSELNVNALELDDSALYLCASSTLGGGLNTGELFFGEGSRLTVL.

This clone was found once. The CDR3 region is CAISERSGNTEAFF. Written as DNA, the CDR3 is TGTGCCATCAGTGAAAGGTCAGGGAACACTGAAGCTTTCTTT. V is TRBV10-3 and J is TRBJ1-1; the D is unclear. The CDR3 sequence is 14 residues long. Germline assignment: CDR1 ENHRY and CDR2 SYGVKD. V lost 3 bases and J lost 1, with 9 bases in between.

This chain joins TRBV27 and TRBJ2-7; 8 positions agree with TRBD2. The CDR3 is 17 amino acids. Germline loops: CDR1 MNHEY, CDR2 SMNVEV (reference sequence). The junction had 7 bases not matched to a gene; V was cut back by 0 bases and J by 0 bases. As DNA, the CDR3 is TGTGCCAGCAGTTTATCCCTACTAGCGGCCAGCTCCTACGAGCAGTACTTC. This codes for CASSLSLLAASSYEQYF.

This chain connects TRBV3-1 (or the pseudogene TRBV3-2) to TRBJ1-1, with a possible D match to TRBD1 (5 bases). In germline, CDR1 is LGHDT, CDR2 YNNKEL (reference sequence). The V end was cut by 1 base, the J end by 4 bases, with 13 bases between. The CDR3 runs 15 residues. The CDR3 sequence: CASSQGGRGSTEAFF. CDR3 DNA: TGTGCCAGCAGCCAAGGGGGCCGCGGAAGCACTGAAGCTTTCTTT.

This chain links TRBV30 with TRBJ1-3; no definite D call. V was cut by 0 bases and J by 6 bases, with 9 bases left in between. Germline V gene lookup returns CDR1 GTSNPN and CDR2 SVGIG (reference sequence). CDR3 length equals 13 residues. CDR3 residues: CAWSVQLVNTIYF. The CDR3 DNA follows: TGTGCCTGGAGTGTACAGTTGGTAAACACCATATATTTT.